Following are 19 T cell receptor beta chains from one sample sequenced in a study of beta chain features in type 1 diabetes. All of the isolated RNA was reverse transcribed, so expressed TCRB transcripts were sequenced. The protocol was immunoSEQ multiplex PCR, while the TCRdb copy is restricted to in-frame clones and leaves out a portion. The sample lists 450,000 to 550,000 clones, 30% occurring once. The sample consisted of naive CD4+ T cells from blood. The receptors stem from a man in his late teens or twenties in good health.

V is TRBV28 and J is TRBJ2-7, with TRBD1 identical over 8 bases. Germline loops: CDR1 MDHEN, CDR2 SYDVKM. CDR3 length equals 15 residues. The V gene end was trimmed by 5 bases and the J gene end by 2 bases; junction bases not matched to a gene: 8. The CDR3 DNA reads as TGTGCCAGCAGTACCCCGGGACAGGCCACCTACGAGCAGTACTTC. Its protein product is CASSTPGQATYEQYF.

This clone was picked up a small number of times. The gene calls are TRBV19 and TRBJ2-3; D is unclear. Germline V gene data show CDR1 as LNHDA and CDR2 as SQIVND (reference sequence). The CDR3 is 14 amino acids. The germline V and J ends were trimmed by 0 bases and 3 bases, with 7 bases remaining between them. CDR3 bases: TGTGCCAGTAGTATAGAAGTTGGGACAGATACGCAGTATTTT. Amino acids: CASSIEVGTDTQYF.

Comment on this clone: Other DNA sequences in this sample translate to the same CDR3. The rearrangement uses TRBV5-1 and TRBJ2-1, with TRBD2 identical over 9 bases. Germline-derived CDR1 and CDR2 are SGHRS and YFSETQ. This CDR3 is built from 15 residues. V shed 4 bases, J shed 0 bases, and the junction held 2 bases outside the gene matches. For the CDR3, the DNA is TGCGCCAGCAGCCTGACTAGCGGCTCCTACAATGAGCAGTTCTTC. As protein: CASSLTSGSYNEQFF. Filled out from reference TRBV5-1 and TRBJ2-1, the complete variable domain reads KAGVTQTPRYLIKTRGQQVTLSCSPISGHRSVSWYQQTPGQGLQFLFEYFSETQRNKGNFPGRFSGRQFSNSRSEMNVSTLELGDSALYLCASSLTSGSYNEQFFGPGTRLTVL.

This clone was seen more than once but under ten times. The rearrangement links TRBV29-1 to TRBJ2-5; 8 positions agree with TRBD1. The CDR3 is 13 amino acids. Germline CDR1 reads SQVTM; CDR2 reads ANQGSEA. Trimming removed 8 bases from V and 1 base from J; junction bases left unmatched: 6. The CDR3 DNA reads as TGCAGCCTCGACAGGGGACGCCAAGAGACCCAGTACTTC. Amino acid sequence: CSLDRGRQETQYF. Full variable domain (missing parts from reference TRBV29-1 and TRBJ2-5): SAVISQKPSRDICQRGTSLTIQCQVDSQVTMMFWYRQQPGQSLTLIATANQGSEATYESGFVIDKFPISRPNLTFSTLTVSNMSPEDSSIYLCSLDRGRQETQYFGPGTRLLVL.

This clone was recorded a few times. The CDR3 DNA reads as TGTGCCAGCAGTGAGACGGGACCAGGGGCTGGAAACACCATATATTTT. Translation gives CASSETGPGAGNTIYF. The J gene is TRBJ1-3, the V gene TRBV25-1; D might be TRBD1 (6 bases). Germline assignment: CDR1 MGHDK and CDR2 SYGVNS. The CDR3 runs 16 residues. V was pared by 3 bases and J by 2 bases, with 14 bases between.

There are a few counts of this clone. This chain connects TRBV30 to TRBJ2-6, with 8 bases lining up with TRBD2. Germline V CDR1 and CDR2: GTSNPN, SVGIG (reference sequence). This CDR3 region has 15 residues. In DNA, the CDR3 is TGTGCGACGAACGGGAGGGAGGCTGGGGCCAACGTCCTGACTTTC. Translating it yields CATNGREAGANVLTF.

V gene TRBV27 combines with J gene TRBJ2-3; D not certain. CDR3 length equals 14 residues. Germline CDR1 and CDR2: MNHEY and SMNVEV (reference sequence). The V end lost 4 bases, the J end lost 2 bases, and 10 bases lay between the germline ends. CDR3 sequence reads: CASSSDAITDTQYF. Here the CDR3 DNA reads TGTGCCAGCAGTTCTGACGCTATCACAGATACGCAGTATTTT.

This clone was observed a single time. This chain uses TRBV9 with TRBJ2-1, with D uncertain. V lost 3 bases to trimming and J lost 1 base, with 8 bases between them. The germline V gene has CDR1 SGDLS and CDR2 YYNGEE. The CDR3 consists of 14 residues. DNA for the CDR3: TGTGCCAGCAGCGCGAGTAGTTCCTACAATGAGCAGTTCTTC. Its protein is CASSASSSYNEQFF.

In this sample, this clone turned up a few times. The V call is TRBV4-1, the J call TRBJ1-2; D not certain. Trimming shortened V by 0 bases and J by 0 bases, and 8 bases separated the two germline ends. There are 15 residues in the CDR3. Germline V gene sequence: CDR1 MGHRA, CDR2 YSYEKL. The CDR3 reads CASSQDRQANYGYTF. CDR3 DNA sequence: TGCGCCAGCAGCCAAGACAGGCAAGCTAACTATGGCTACACCTTC.

This clone has just a few counts. The J gene is TRBJ2-5, the V gene TRBV29-1; TRBD1 aligns across 7 bases. This CDR3 has 13 amino acids. Per germline, CDR1 SQVTM and CDR2 ANQGSEA. Trimming removed 7 bases from V and 3 bases from J; junction bases left unmatched: 8. CDR3 protein: CSDMGQQKETQYF. The CDR3 nucleotides read TGCAGCGATATGGGACAGCAAAAAGAGACCCAGTACTTC.

V and J are TRBV4-3 and TRBJ2-3, with D possibly called TRBD1 or TRBD2 (5 bases each). Per the germline V gene, CDR1 is LGHNA and CDR2 is YSLEER. This CDR3 spans 16 amino acids. V lost 0 bases and J 0 bases, leaving 10 bases between the germline ends. The CDR3 nucleotides read TGCGCCAGCAGCCAAGATTACGGGGCGAGCACAGATACGCAGTATTTT. Protein sequence: CASSQDYGASTDTQYF.

V usage is TRBV30 and J usage is TRBJ2-7; D perhaps matches TRBD1 (5 bases). The V gene lost 0 bases and the J gene lost 5 bases, with 14 bases spanning the gap. The CDR3 runs 14 residues. Germline loops: CDR1 GTSNPN, CDR2 SVGIG (reference sequence). Here the CDR3 reads CAWSVRSGFHEQYF. CDR3 DNA sequence: TGTGCCTGGAGTGTTCGATCAGGGTTTCACGAGCAGTACTTC.

V is TRBV4-2 and J is TRBJ1-1; maybe TRBD1 (5 bases). V was pared by 4 bases and J by 1 base, with 7 bases between. The V gene's germline CDR1 is LGHNA and CDR2 YNFKEQ. The length of the CDR3 is 13 residues. CDR3 in amino acids: CASSLDRNTEAFF. The CDR3 DNA reads as TGTGCCAGCAGCCTCGACAGGAACACTGAAGCTTTCTTT.

The rearrangement links TRBV30 to TRBJ1-2; D is uncertain. CDR1 is GTSNPN, CDR2 SVGIG, per germline (reference sequence). With 3 bases removed from V and 5 bases from J, the gap between germline ends came to 7 bases. CDR3 length: 11 amino acids. The CDR3 DNA sequence: TGTGCCTGGAGAGTCTTATATGGCTACACCTTC. Residues: CAWRVLYGYTF.

The rearrangement links TRBV7-8 to TRBJ2-4, with TRBD2 identical over 7 bases. Germline V lookup: CDR1 SGHVS, CDR2 FQNEAQ. The V segment lost 0 bases and the J segment 0 bases; nucleotides outside the gene matches: 5. The CDR3 loop spans 17 amino acids. In DNA form, the CDR3 reads TGTGCCAGCAGCTTAGCTGGTCTAGCGGCAGCCAAAAACATTCAGTACTTC. It encodes CASSLAGLAAAKNIQYF.

V gene TRBV4-1 combines with J gene TRBJ1-2; 8 nucleotides agree with TRBD1. The CDR3 covers 18 residues. Germline values: CDR1 MGHRA, CDR2 YSYEKL. With 1 base clipped from V and 4 bases from J, the junction kept 14 bases outside the gene matches. The CDR3 bases are TGCGCCAGCAGCCAAGGGAGTTGGCCGGCAGGGGGCAGCTATGGCTACACCTTC. It specifies CASSQGSWPAGGSYGYTF.

This clone was detected a few times. V is TRBV5-1 and J is TRBJ2-7; TRBD2 matches at 10 bases. Germline CDR1 reads SGHRS; CDR2 reads YFSETQ. Trimming at V came to 0 bases and at J to 1 base, leaving 4 bases not matched to a gene. This CDR3 has 16 residues. DNA for the CDR3: TGCGCCAGCAGCTTGGAAAGCGGGAGGGCTTCCTACGAGCAGTACTTC. Translated: CASSLESGRASYEQYF. Full variable domain (remainder filled in from reference TRBV5-1 and TRBJ2-7): KAGVTQTPRYLIKTRGQQVTLSCSPISGHRSVSWYQQTPGQGLQFLFEYFSETQRNKGNFPGRFSGRQFSNSRSEMNVSTLELGDSALYLCASSLESGRASYEQYFGPGTRLTVT.

The chain carries TRBV30 and TRBJ2-1; possible D gene TRBD1, 5 bases. CDR3 length: 15 residues. V was cut by 4 bases and J by 0 bases, with 13 bases left in between. The germline gives CDR1 GTSNPN, CDR2 SVGIG (reference sequence). As DNA, the CDR3 is TGTGCCTGGACCCGTGGGGCGAGCTCCTACAATGAGCAGTTCTTC. It encodes CAWTRGASSYNEQFF. Full variable domain (outside the CDR3, taken from reference TRBV30 and TRBJ2-1): SQTIHQWPATLVQPVGSPLSLECTVEGTSNPNLYWYRQAAGRGLQLLFYSVGIGQISSEVPQNLSASRPQDRQFILSSKKLLLSDSGFYLCAWTRGASSYNEQFFGPGTRLTVL.

The CDR3 is CASTFGRLYGYTF. For the CDR3, the DNA is TGTGCCAGCACATTCGGGCGCCTCTATGGCTACACCTTC. The V and J genes are TRBV28 and TRBJ1-2; no clear D gene. Trimming stripped 7 bases from V and 4 bases from J, with 13 bases between. The germline gives CDR1 MDHEN, CDR2 SYDVKM. The CDR3 loop spans 13 amino acids.